Presented here are 11 T cell receptor beta chains from one specimen sequenced in a study of T-cell memory formation after mild COVID-19. From the 5' RACE reads, TCRdb called clonotypes with MiXCR, one entry per CDR3 protein. Of approximately 580,000 distinct CDR3 sequences in the sample, about a fifth were seen once. Sequencing was carried out using PBMCs or a T cell subset sorted from them (not recorded which). The receptors originated from an adult woman who had mild COVID-19 (a few samples of this study predate the infection). Cell type and time point are not known.

This clonotype was seen more than once but under ten times. The chain couples TRBV13 to TRBJ1-2; 7 bases align to TRBD1. The CDR3 is 14 amino acids. The V segment lost 3 bases and the J segment 4 bases; nucleotides outside the gene matches: 5. CDR1 is PRHDT and CDR2 is FYEKMQ in the germline V gene (reference sequence). DNA for the CDR3: TGTGCCAGCAGCTTGAGGGGGCGCGTCTATGGCTACACCTTC. This codes for CASSLRGRVYGYTF. The whole variable domain, filled in from reference TRBV13 and TRBJ1-2, reads AAGVIQSPRHLIKEKRETATLKCYPIPRHDTVYWYQQGPGQDPQFLISFYEKMQSDKGSIPDRFSAQQFSDYHSELNMSSLELGDSALYFCASSLRGRVYGYTFGSGTRLTVV.

This clonotype was detected a few times. This chain joins TRBV11-2 and TRBJ2-7, with unresolved D. V lost 5 bases, J lost 5 bases, and 10 bases lay in between. The CDR3 contains 12 residues. Germline loops: CDR1 SGHAT, CDR2 FQNNGV. The CDR3 reads CASSPLRNEQYF. DNA for the CDR3: TGTGCCAGCAGCCCCCTCAGAAACGAGCAGTACTTC. The entire variable domain, with the rest obtained from reference TRBV11-2 and TRBJ2-7, is as follows: EAGVAQSPRYKIIEKRQSVAFWCNPISGHATLYWYQQILGQGPKLLIQFQNNGVVDDSQLPKDRFSAERLKGVDSTLKIQPAKLEDSAVYLCASSPLRNEQYFGPGTRLTVT.

The V and J genes are TRBV14 and TRBJ2-2; perhaps D is TRBD1 or TRBD2 (5 bases each). The V end was cut by 3 bases, the J end by 2 bases, with 13 bases between. Germline values: CDR1 SGHDN, CDR2 FVKESK. This CDR3 spans 16 amino acids. The DNA for the CDR3 is TGTGCCAGCAGCCAGCTGGGACGAGTCAACACCGGGGAGCTGTTTTTT. This gives the protein CASSQLGRVNTGELFF.

The chain uses TRBV12-3 or TRBV12-4 and TRBJ2-5; D ambiguous. This CDR3 spans 14 amino acids. Trimming left V 11 bases short and J 1 base short, with 17 bases between. The chain's CDR3 is CASDAPGRQETQYF. In DNA, the CDR3 is TGTGCCTCCGACGCTCCCGGCCGCCAAGAGACCCAGTACTTC.

This clonotype was observed a handful of times. The chain recombines TRBV2 with TRBJ2-6, with D hard to call. V lost 7 bases and J 0 bases, leaving 13 bases between the germline ends. Germline V lookup: CDR1 SNHLY, CDR2 FYNNEI. The CDR3 loop spans 16 amino acids. DNA for the CDR3: TGTGCCAGCATCGGTGTCAGCTCCTCTGGGGCCAACGTCCTGACTTTC. The encoded protein is CASIGVSSSGANVLTF. The full variable domain, completed using reference TRBV2 and TRBJ2-6, is EPEVTQTPSHQVTQMGQEVILRCVPISNHLYFYWYRQILGQKVEFLVSFYNNEISEKSEIFDDQFSVERPDGSNFTLKIRSTKLEDSAMYFCASIGVSSSGANVLTFGAGSRLTVL.

This chain uses TRBV6-6 with TRBJ2-7; D gene unclear. Trimming stripped 0 bases from V and 0 bases from J, with 6 bases between. This CDR3 is 14 amino acids long. Germline CDR1 and CDR2: MNHNY and SVGAGI (reference sequence). In nucleotides, the CDR3 is TGTGCCAGCAGTTACTCGGGATACTCCTACGAGCAGTACTTC. Translating it yields CASSYSGYSYEQYF.

There are a few counts of this clonotype. V and J are TRBV12-3 or TRBV12-4 and TRBJ2-2, with TRBD2 identical over 10 bases. This CDR3 region has 14 residues. After removal of 11 bases from V and 4 bases from J, the junction contained 7 bases not matched to a gene. The CDR3 reads CAFLLAGSTGELFF. In nucleotides, the CDR3 is TGTGCCTTTTTACTAGCGGGGAGCACCGGGGAGCTGTTTTTT.

This clonotype has at least ten counts. This chain joins TRBV7-3 and TRBJ2-2; D is possibly TRBD1 (6 bases). Germline V gives CDR1 SGHTA, CDR2 FQGTGA. V lost 5 bases and J 6 bases, leaving 13 bases between the germline ends. This CDR3 has 14 residues. In nucleotides, the CDR3 is TGTGCCAGCAGCCCTACAGGGTACCCCGGGGAGCTGTTTTTT. As protein: CASSPTGYPGELFF.

The rearrangement uses TRBV6-5 and TRBJ2-7; D is unresolved. The CDR3 is made up of 10 amino acids. V was pared by 2 bases and J by 6 bases, with 2 bases between. CDR1 is MNHEY and CDR2 is SVGAGI in the germline V gene. The CDR3 protein is CASSYPEQYF. Here the CDR3 DNA reads TGTGCCAGCAGTTACCCCGAGCAGTACTTC.

The chain joins TRBV20-1 to TRBJ2-3, with 8 bases identical to TRBD2. The germline CDR1 and CDR2 sequences are DFQATT and SNEGSKA (reference sequence). With 1 base clipped from V and 3 bases from J, the junction kept 12 bases outside the gene matches. The CDR3 covers 17 residues. The CDR3 loop reads CSARGPAGVGLTDTQYF. DNA of the CDR3: TGCAGTGCTAGAGGCCCAGCGGGAGTAGGGTTGACAGATACGCAGTATTTT.

This chain links TRBV20-1 with TRBJ2-3; 9 nucleotides agree with TRBD1. The germline CDR1 and CDR2 sequences are DFQATT and SNEGSKA (reference sequence). V was clipped by 0 bases and J by 6 bases; unmatched bases: 7. This CDR3 region has 15 residues. CDR3 DNA sequence: TGCAGTGCTAGAGATGGGGGACAGGGTGTTGATACGCAGTATTTT. As protein: CSARDGGQGVDTQYF.